The clone carrying this TCR beta chain was seen many times. Antigen unknown. CDR1 and CDR2 (germline): LGHNA, YSLEER. The V and J ends lost 4 bases and 1 base respectively, with 12 bases between them. The CDR3 covers 15 residues. The data are from a study of identical twins. The study's findings and limits: For out-of-frame alpha sequences shared by twins, low generation probability was in excess.

MiXCR was run by TCRdb on the 5' RACE reads, yielding one entry per CDR3 protein. The sample has some 500,000 distinct CDR3 sequences, 14% seen once. This sample was shared with a second study, whose subject was yellow fever vaccine responses in identical twins.

V is TRBV4-3 and J is TRBJ2-3; D assignment may be TRBD1 or TRBD2 (5 bases each). This sequence was found in a woman aged 18-35 years in good health. The sample was CD4+ T cells sorted from blood. In DNA, the CDR3 is TGCGCCAGCAGCCCCTCCGGGGCGGGCACAGATACGCAGTATTTT. Translated, it gives CASSPSGAGTDTQYF.